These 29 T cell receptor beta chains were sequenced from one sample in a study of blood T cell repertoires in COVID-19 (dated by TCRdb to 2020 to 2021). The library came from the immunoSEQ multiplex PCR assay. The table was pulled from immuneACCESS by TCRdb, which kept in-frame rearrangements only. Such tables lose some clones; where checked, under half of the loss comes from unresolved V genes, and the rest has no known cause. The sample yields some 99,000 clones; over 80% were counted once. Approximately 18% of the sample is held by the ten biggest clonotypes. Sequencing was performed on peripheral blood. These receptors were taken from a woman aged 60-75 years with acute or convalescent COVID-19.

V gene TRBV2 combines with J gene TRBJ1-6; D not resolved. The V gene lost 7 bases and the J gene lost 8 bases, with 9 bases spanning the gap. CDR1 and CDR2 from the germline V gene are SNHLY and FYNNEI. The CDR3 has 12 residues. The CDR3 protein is CASNPRDSPLHF. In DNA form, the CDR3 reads TGTGCCAGCAACCCGAGGGATTCACCCCTCCACTTT.

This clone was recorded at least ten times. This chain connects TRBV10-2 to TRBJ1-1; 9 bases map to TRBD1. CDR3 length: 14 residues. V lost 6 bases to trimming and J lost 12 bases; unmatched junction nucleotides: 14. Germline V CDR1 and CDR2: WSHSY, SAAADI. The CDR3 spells CASSPTDRGVGPFF. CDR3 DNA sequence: TGCGCCAGCAGCCCAACGGACAGGGGAGTCGGACCTTTCTTT.

The CDR3 spells CSVGDRGSQPQHF. The CDR3 bases are TGCAGCGTTGGTGACAGGGGTAGTCAGCCCCAGCATTTT. The J gene is TRBJ1-5, the V gene TRBV29-1; 8 bases map to TRBD1. Trimming cost V 4 bases and J 6 bases; bases outside gene matches: 5. From germline, CDR1 is SQVTM and CDR2 ANQGSEA. The CDR3 runs to 13 residues.

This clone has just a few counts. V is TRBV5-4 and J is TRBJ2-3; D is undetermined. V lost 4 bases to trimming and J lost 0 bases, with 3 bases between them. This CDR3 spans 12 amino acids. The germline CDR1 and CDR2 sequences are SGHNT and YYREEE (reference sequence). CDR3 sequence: CASSTSTDTQYF. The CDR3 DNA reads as TGTGCCAGCAGCACTAGCACAGATACGCAGTATTTT.

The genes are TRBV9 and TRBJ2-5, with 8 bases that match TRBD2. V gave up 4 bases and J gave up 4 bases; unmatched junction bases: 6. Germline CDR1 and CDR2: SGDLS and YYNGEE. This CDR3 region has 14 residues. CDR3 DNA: TGTGCCAGCAGCCCGGTCGGGGGGGGAGAGACCCAGTACTTC. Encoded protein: CASSPVGGGETQYF.

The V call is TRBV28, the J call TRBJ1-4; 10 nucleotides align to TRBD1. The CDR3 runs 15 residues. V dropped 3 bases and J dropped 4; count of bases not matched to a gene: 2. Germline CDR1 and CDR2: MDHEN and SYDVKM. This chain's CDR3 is CASSLGTGVNEKLFF. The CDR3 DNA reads TGTGCCAGCAGTTTGGGGACAGGGGTTAATGAAAAACTGTTTTTT.

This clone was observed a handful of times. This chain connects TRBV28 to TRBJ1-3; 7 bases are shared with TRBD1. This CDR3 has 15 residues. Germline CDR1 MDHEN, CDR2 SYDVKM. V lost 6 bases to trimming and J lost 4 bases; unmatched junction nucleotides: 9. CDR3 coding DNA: TGTGCCAGCAGACCGCACAGGGGAGGAGGAAACACCATATATTTT. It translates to CASRPHRGGGNTIYF.

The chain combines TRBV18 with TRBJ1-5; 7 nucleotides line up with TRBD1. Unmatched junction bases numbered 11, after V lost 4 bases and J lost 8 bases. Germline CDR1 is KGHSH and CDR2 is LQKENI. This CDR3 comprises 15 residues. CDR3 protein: CASSQEGGQWKPQHF. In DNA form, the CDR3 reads TGTGCCAGCTCACAAGAAGGGGGCCAGTGGAAGCCCCAGCATTTT.

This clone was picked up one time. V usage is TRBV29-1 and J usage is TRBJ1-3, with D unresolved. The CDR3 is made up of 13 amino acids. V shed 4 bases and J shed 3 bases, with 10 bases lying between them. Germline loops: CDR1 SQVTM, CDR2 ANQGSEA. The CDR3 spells CSVAREDGNTIYF. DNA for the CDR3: TGCAGCGTTGCCCGGGAGGATGGAAACACCATATATTTT.

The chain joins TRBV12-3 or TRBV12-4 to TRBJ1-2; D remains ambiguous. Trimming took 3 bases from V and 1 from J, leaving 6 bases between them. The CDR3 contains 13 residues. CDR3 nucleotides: TGTGCCAGCAGTTTTTACGGTAACTATGGCTACACCTTC. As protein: CASSFYGNYGYTF.

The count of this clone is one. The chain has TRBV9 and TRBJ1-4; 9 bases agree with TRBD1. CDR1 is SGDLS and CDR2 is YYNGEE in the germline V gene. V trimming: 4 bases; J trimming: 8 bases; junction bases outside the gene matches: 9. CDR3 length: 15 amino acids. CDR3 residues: CASSTRDRAGEKLFF. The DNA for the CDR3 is TGTGCCAGCAGCACCCGGGACAGGGCTGGCGAAAAACTGTTTTTT.

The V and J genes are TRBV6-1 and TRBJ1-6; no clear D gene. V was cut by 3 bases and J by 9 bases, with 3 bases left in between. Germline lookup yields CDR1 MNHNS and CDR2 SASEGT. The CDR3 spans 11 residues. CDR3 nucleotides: TGTGCCAGCAGTGATAGTTCACCCCTCCACTTT. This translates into CASSDSSPLHF.

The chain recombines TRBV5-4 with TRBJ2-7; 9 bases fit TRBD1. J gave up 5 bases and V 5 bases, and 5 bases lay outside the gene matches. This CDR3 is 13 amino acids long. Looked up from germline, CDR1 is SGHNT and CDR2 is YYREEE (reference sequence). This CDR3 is CASRRTGVHEQYF. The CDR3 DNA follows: TGTGCCAGCAGGAGGACAGGGGTTCACGAGCAGTACTTC.

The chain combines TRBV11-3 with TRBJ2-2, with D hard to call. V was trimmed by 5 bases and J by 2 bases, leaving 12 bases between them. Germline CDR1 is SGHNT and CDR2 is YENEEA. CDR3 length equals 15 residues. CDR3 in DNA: TGTGCCAGCAGCCCAAGACTCGCAAACACCGGGGAGCTGTTTTTT. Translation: CASSPRLANTGELFF.

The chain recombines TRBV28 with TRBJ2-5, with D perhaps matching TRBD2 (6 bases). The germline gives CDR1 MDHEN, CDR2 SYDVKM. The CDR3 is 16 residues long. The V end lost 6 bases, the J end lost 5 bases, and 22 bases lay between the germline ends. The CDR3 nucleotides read TGTGCCAGCAGGTCCGCGGGACTGCCAGGCGGGGAGACCCAGTACTTC. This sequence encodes CASRSAGLPGGETQYF.

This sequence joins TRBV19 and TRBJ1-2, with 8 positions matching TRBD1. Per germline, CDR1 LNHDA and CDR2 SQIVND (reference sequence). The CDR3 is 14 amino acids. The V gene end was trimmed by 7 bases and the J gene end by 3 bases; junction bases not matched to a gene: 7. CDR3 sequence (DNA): TGTGCCAGTACAAGGGACAGGTCGTACTATGGCTACACCTTC. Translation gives CASTRDRSYYGYTF.

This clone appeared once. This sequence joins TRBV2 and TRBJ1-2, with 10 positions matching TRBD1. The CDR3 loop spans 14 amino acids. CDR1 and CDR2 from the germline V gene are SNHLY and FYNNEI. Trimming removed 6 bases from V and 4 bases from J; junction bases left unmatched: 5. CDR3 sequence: CASRAGTGAYGYTF. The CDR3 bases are TGTGCCAGCAGAGCCGGGACAGGGGCCTATGGCTACACCTTC.

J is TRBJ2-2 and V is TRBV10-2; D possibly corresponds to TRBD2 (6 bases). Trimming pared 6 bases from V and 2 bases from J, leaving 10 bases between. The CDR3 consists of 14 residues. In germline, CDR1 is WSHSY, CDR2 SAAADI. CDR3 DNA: TGCGCCAGCAGGGCTAGCGCCAACACCGGGGAGCTGTTTTTT. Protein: CASRASANTGELFF.

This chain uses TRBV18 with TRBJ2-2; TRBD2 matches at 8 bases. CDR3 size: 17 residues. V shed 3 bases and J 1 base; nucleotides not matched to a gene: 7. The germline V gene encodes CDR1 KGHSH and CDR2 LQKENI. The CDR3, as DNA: TGTGCCAGCTCACCCCAATCACTAGCGGTGAACACCGGGGAGCTGTTTTTT. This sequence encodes CASSPQSLAVNTGELFF.

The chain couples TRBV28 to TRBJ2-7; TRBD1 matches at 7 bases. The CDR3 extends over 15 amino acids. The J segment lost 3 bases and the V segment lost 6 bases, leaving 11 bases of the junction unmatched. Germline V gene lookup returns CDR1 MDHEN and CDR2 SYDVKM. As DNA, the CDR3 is TGTGCCAGCAGCTCTCCCGGGACAGCCTTCTACGAGCAGTACTTC. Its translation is CASSSPGTAFYEQYF.

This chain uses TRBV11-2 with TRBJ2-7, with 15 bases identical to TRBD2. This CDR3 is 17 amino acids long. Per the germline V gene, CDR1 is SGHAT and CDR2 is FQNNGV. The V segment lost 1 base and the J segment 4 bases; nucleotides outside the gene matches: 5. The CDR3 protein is CASSLAGLAGGLYEQYF. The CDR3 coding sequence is TGTGCCAGCAGCTTAGCGGGACTAGCGGGAGGACTATACGAGCAGTACTTC.

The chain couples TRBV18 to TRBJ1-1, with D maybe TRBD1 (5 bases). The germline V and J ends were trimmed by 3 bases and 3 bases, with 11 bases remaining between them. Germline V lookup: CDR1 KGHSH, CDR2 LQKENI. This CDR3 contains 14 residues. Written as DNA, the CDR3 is TGTGCCAGCTCACCCCTGGGGGGGTACACTGAAGCTTTCTTT. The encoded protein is CASSPLGGYTEAFF.

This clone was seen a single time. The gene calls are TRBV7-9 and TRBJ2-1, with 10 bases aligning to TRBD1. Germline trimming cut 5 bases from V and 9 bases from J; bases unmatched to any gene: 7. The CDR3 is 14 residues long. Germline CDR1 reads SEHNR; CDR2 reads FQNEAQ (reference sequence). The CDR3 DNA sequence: TGTGCCAGCAGCCAAGGGACAGGGGCTAGTGAGCAGTTCTTC. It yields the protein CASSQGTGASEQFF. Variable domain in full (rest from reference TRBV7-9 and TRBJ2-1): DTGVSQNPRHKITKRGQNVTFRCDPISEHNRLYWYRQTLGQGPEFLTYFQNEAQLEKSRLLSDRFSAERPKGSFSTLEIQRTEQGDSAMYLCASSQGTGASEQFFGPGTRLTVL.

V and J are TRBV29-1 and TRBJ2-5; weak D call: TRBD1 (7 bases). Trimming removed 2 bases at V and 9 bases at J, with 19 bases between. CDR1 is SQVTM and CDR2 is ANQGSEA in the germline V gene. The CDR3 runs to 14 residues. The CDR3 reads CSVEPGGPRGAQYF. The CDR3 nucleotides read TGCAGCGTTGAACCCGGGGGCCCCAGGGGGGCCCAGTACTTC.

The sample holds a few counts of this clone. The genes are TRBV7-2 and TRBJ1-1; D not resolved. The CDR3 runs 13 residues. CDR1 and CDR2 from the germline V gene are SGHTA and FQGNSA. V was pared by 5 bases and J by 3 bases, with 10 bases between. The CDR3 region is CASSPDRDTEAFF. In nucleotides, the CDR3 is TGTGCCAGCAGCCCCGACCGGGACACTGAAGCTTTCTTT.

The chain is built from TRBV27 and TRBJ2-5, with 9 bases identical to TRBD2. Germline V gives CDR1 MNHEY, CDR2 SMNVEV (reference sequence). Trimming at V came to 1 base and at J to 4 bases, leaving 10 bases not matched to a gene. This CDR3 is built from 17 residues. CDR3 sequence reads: CASSLFGAGGPRETQYF. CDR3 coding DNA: TGTGCCAGCAGTTTATTTGGGGCGGGGGGGCCGCGAGAGACCCAGTACTTC.

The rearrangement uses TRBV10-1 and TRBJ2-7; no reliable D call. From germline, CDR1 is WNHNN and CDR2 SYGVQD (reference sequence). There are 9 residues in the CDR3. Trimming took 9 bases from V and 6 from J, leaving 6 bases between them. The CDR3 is CARIGEQYF. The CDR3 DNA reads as TGCGCCAGGATCGGCGAGCAGTACTTC.

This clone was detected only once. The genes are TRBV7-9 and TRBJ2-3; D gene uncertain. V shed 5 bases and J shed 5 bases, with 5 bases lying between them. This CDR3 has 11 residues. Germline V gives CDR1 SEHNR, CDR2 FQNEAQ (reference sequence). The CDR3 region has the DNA TGTGCCAGCAGCACATTAGATACGCAGTATTTT. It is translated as CASSTLDTQYF.

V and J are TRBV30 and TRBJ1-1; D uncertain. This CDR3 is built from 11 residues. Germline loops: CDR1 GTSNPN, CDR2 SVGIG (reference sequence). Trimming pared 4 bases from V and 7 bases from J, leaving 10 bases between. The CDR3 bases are TGTGCCTGGACCCAGGTGGGTGAAGCTTTCTTT. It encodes CAWTQVGEAFF.